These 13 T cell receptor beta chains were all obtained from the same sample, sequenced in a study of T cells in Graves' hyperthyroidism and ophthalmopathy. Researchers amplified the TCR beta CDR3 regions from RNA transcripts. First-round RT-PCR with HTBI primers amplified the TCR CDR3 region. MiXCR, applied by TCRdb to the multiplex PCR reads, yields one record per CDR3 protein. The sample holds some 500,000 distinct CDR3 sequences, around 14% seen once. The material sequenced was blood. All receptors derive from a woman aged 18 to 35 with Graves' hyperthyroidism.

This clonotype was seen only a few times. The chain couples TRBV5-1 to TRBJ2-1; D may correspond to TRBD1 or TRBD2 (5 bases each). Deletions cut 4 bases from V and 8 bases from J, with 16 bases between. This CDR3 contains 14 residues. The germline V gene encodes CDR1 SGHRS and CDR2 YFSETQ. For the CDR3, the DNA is TGCGCCAGCAGCCCGGGGCCCCTTTTACATGAGCAGTTCTTC. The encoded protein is CASSPGPLLHEQFF.

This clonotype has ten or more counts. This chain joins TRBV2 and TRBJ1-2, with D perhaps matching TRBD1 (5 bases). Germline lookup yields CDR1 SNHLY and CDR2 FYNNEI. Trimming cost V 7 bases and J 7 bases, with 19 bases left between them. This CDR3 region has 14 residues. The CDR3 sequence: CASTSLGVGSGYTF. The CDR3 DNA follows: TGTGCCAGCACCAGCCTAGGGGTAGGGAGTGGCTACACCTTC.

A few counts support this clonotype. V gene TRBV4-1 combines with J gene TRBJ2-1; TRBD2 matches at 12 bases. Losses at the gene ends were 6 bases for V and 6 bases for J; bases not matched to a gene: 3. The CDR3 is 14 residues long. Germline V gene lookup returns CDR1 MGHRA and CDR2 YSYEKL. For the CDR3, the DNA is TGCGCCAGCAGGCGGACTAGCGGGATCAATGAGCAGTTCTTC. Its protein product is CASRRTSGINEQFF.

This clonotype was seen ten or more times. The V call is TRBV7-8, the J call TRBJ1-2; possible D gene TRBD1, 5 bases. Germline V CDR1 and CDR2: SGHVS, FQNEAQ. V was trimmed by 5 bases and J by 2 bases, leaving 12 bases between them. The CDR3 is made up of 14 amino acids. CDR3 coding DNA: TGTGCCAGCAGCCCCGGGACGTCCAACTATGGCTACACCTTC. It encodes CASSPGTSNYGYTF.

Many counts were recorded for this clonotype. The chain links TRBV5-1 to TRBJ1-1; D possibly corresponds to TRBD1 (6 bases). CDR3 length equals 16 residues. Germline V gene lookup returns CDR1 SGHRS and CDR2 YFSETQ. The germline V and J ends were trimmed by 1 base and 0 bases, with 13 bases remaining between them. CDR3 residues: CASSLRTELMNTEAFF. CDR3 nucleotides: TGCGCCAGCAGCTTGAGGACAGAACTCATGAACACTGAAGCTTTCTTT.

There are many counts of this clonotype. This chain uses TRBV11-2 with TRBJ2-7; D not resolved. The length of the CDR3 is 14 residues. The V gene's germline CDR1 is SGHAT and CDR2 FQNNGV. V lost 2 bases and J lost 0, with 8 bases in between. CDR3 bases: TGTGCCAGCAGCTTACTTCGCAGCTCCTACGAGCAGTACGTC. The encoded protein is CASSLLRSSYEQYV.

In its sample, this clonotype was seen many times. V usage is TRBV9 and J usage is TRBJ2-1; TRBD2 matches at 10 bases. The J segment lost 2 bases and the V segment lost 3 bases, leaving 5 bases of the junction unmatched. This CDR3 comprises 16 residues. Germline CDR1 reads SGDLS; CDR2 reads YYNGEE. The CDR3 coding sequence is TGTGCCAGCAGCGCAGAGGGGACTAGCGCCTACAATGAGCAGTTCTTC. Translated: CASSAEGTSAYNEQFF.

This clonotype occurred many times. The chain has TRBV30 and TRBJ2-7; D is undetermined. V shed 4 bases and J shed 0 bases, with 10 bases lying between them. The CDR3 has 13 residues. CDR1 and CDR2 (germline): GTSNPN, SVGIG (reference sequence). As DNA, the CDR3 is TGTGCCTGGAATAGGCAGAGCTCCTACGAGCAGTACTTC. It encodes CAWNRQSSYEQYF. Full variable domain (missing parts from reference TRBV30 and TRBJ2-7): SQTIHQWPATLVQPVGSPLSLECTVEGTSNPNLYWYRQAAGRGLQLLFYSVGIGQISSEVPQNLSASRPQDRQFILSSKKLLLSDSGFYLCAWNRQSSYEQYFGPGTRLTVT.

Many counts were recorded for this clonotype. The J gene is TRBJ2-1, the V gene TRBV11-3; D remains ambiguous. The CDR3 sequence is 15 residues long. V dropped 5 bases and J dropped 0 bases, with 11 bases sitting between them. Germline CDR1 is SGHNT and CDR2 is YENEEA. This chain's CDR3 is CASSPPLSSYNEQFF. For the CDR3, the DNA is TGTGCCAGCAGCCCCCCACTTAGCTCCTACAATGAGCAGTTCTTC.

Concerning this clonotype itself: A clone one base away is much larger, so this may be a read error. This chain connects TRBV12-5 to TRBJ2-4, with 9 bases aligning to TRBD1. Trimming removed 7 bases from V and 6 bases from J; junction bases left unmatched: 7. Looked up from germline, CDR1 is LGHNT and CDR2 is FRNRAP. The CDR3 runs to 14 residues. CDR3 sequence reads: CASAPPDRGNIQYF. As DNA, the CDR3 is TGTGCTAGTGCCCCCCCGGACAGGGGAAACATTCAGTACTTC.

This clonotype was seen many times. DNA of the CDR3: TGTGCTAGTGCCCTAAGACAGGGAGGAGAGCAGTACGTC. Protein: CASALRQGGEQYV. The chain uses TRBV12-5 and TRBJ2-7; TRBD1 is a possible D gene (7 bases). V was pared by 7 bases and J by 7 bases, with 17 bases between. Germline assignment: CDR1 LGHNT and CDR2 FRNRAP. This CDR3 has 13 amino acids.

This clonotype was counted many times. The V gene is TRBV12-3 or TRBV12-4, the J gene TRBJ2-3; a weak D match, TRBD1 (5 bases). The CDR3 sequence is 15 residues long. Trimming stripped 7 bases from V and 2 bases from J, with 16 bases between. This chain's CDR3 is CASTLPDSDTDTQYF. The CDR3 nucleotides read TGTGCCAGCACCCTCCCTGACAGTGACACAGATACGCAGTATTTT.

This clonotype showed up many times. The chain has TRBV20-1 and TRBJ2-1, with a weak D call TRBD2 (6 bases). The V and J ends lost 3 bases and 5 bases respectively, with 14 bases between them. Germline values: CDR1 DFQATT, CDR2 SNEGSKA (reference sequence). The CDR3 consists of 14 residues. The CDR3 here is CSASSGLIDNEQFF. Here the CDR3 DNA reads TGCAGTGCTAGCTCGGGACTGATCGACAATGAGCAGTTCTTC.